These T cell receptor beta chains were read from a single sample in a study of response to subunit inactivated influenza vaccine. TCRdb re-derived calls from the RT-PCR reads in MiXCR, one entry per CDR3 protein. The data hold roughly 710,000 distinct CDR3 sequences, with 12% to 15% observed a single time. Sample: PBMCs from blood, taken approximately 15 days before vaccination. Receptors were obtained from a man in his forties or fifties who received an inactivated influenza vaccine. Both conserved end residues are part of each CDR3. A D gene is named only where the DNA matches it firmly.

d_call cdr3_length j_call v_call cdr3_aa
TRBD1 16 TRBJ2-1 TRBV6-2/TRBV6-3 CASSYPGQGLGNEQFF
NA 14 TRBJ2-5 TRBV19 CASSIWGFQETQYF
NA 13 TRBJ2-1 TRBV12-3/TRBV12-4 CASSFLAADEQFF
TRBD2 13 TRBJ2-4 TRBV4-3 CASSHSGTSIQYF
NA 15 TRBJ2-7 TRBV4-3 CASSQDSGASYEQYF
NA 15 TRBJ1-1 TRBV29-1 CSSGGQGGWNTEAFF
TRBD1 14 TRBJ2-1 TRBV7-2 CASSFQGAYNEQFF
TRBD1 15 TRBJ1-2 TRBV25-1 CASSHPTGTLSGYTF
NA 16 TRBJ1-4 TRBV15 CATSRVYGQSKEKLFF
TRBD2 13 TRBJ2-4 TRBV7-8 CASSKGRGNIQYF
NA 14 TRBJ1-1 TRBV27 CASSPEGVYTEAFF
NA 11 TRBJ1-2 TRBV20-1 CSAGGGYGYTF
TRBD1 14 TRBJ2-7 TRBV19 CASRVKGATGEQYF
NA 13 TRBJ1-5 TRBV7-8 CASSLAVGQPQHF
NA 11 TRBJ2-7 TRBV29-1 CSVEDPPEQYF
NA 11 TRBJ2-3 TRBV6-5 CASNNGNTQYF
NA 18 TRBJ1-3 TRBV5-5 CASSLFTSSGSSGNTIYF
NA 15 TRBJ1-1 TRBV6-1 CASSALGGRHTEAFF
NA 13 TRBJ1-6 TRBV20-1 CSARDPYNSPLHF
TRBD1 15 TRBJ2-2 TRBV19 CASSIPGQGIGELFF
TRBD1 14 TRBJ1-1 TRBV12-3/TRBV12-4 CASSLRQGRAEAFF
NA 14 TRBJ1-2 TRBV4-1 CASSQDPGGNGYTF
TRBD1 16 TRBJ2-1 TRBV5-1 CASSLPPGQGADEQFF
TRBD1 15 TRBJ1-2 TRBV5-1 CASSAIGDRVSGYTF
NA 14 TRBJ1-1 TRBV12-3/TRBV12-4 CASSPRGRGLKAFF
NA 14 TRBJ2-7 TRBV18 CASSSSAGSHEQYF
NA 14 TRBJ1-1 TRBV10-3 CAIKTGTRVTEAFF
NA 14 TRBJ2-7 TRBV29-1 CSVGIGTVTYEQYF
TRBD1 13 TRBJ1-2 TRBV12-3/TRBV12-4 CASSSGGAFGYTF
NA 19 TRBJ2-1 TRBV28 CASSPRPTGTSSSYNEQFF
NA 15 TRBJ2-1 TRBV7-2 CASSLQQTTYNEQFF
NA 14 TRBJ2-5 TRBV6-5 CASSYGWGEETQYF
NA 14 TRBJ1-5 TRBV12-3/TRBV12-4 CASSLSGSNQPQHF
TRBD1 15 TRBJ2-2 TRBV15 CATSRPRTGTGELFF
NA 13 TRBJ2-3 TRBV4-1 CASSPGPSDTQYF
TRBD2 16 TRBJ2-4 TRBV2 CASSESGGGAKNIQYF
NA 17 TRBJ1-1 TRBV5-1 CASSLVGTGGLGTEAFF
TRBD1 16 TRBJ2-1 TRBV7-9 CASSSEFRQGTNEQFF
NA 14 TRBJ2-1 TRBV5-1 CASSLESRRDEQFF
NA 13 TRBJ2-1 TRBV24-1 CATSVQGFSEQFF
TRBD2 17 TRBJ2-2 TRBV4-3 CASSQQLAGGHTGELFF
NA 16 TRBJ2-7 TRBV4-3 CASSPDRSWASYEQYF
NA 14 TRBJ2-7 TRBV28 CASSYWGNTDEQYF
NA 15 TRBJ2-3 TRBV12-3/TRBV12-4 CASSFFGGSTDTQYF
NA 18 TRBJ1-6 TRBV11-2 CASSLTSQGVLYNSPLHF
TRBD1 15 TRBJ2-7 TRBV6-5 CASSYSGTGIGEQYF
NA 12 TRBJ2-5 TRBV7-2 CASSSYPGVQYF
TRBD1 13 TRBJ1-1 TRBV12-3/TRBV12-4 CASSQQGRAEAFF
TRBD2 17 TRBJ2-2 TRBV4-3 CASSQAMSSGDTGELFF
TRBD1 14 TRBJ2-7 TRBV15 CATSRGTGVYEQYF
NA 13 TRBJ2-1 TRBV7-8 CASTLGQYNEQFF
TRBD1 15 TRBJ2-7 TRBV5-1 CASSLNLGGSYEHYF
TRBD1 16 TRBJ2-7 TRBV10-3 CAISESDRGKAYEQYF
NA 12 TRBJ2-5 TRBV14 CASSQGEKEGSF
TRBD2 15 TRBJ2-5 TRBV4-1 CASSRGLAGGETQYF
NA 13 TRBJ2-7 TRBV7-9 CASSPKRATEQYF